The entry that follows covers one TCR beta chain sequence. Germline assignment: CDR1 MNHEY and CDR2 SVGAGI. V shed 6 bases, J shed 3 bases, and the junction held 4 bases outside the gene matches. The CDR3 length is 13 residues. This entry is derived from a study of control samples from healthy donors and cancer patients. Here immunoSEQ multiplex PCR was the method, and the copy in TCRdb shows in-frame clones only, minus some. Of about 89,000 clones in the sample, about 89% were seen once. This chain joins TRBV6-5 and TRBJ1-1; 7 nucleotides align to TRBD1. The source of this sequence is a man aged 25-45 years in good health. Sequenced material: blood. CDR3 region: CASRAGGYTEAFF. CDR3 in DNA: TGTGCCAGCAGAGCAGGGGGATACACTGAAGCTTTCTTT.